Listed below are T cell receptor beta chains from one sample, sequenced in a study of T-cell reconstitution after alpha-beta-depleted transplantation in children. TCRdb re-derived calls from the PCR reads in MiXCR, one entry per CDR3 protein. The table records 250,000 to 300,000 distinct CDR3 sequences, roughly a tenth of them present only once. The source was PBMCs, collected before TCRalphabeta/CD19-depleted stem cell transplant. The receptor source for this set is a boy less than two years old with acute myeloid leukemia, due to receive a stem cell transplant. Both conserved end residues are part of each CDR3. Each record gives: clone size, D gene, J gene, V gene, CDR3 protein, CDR3 DNA. A D gene is named only where the DNA matches it firmly. Clone size is given for some rows only: seen once, a few or many times, or a class if the clone is expanded.

abundance: many; d_gene: NA; j_gene: TRBJ2-3; v_gene: TRBV5-1; CDR3aa: CASSGGLADTQYF; CDR3nt: TGCGCCAGCAGCGGAGGACTGGCAGATACGCAGTATTTT
abundance: many; d_gene: TRBD1; j_gene: TRBJ2-7; v_gene: TRBV29-1; CDR3aa: CSVAGTDFYEQYF; CDR3nt: TGCAGCGTTGCAGGGACAGATTTCTACGAGCAGTACTTC
abundance: many; d_gene: TRBD1; j_gene: TRBJ1-6; v_gene: TRBV28; CDR3aa: CASSLHRDRASPLHF; CDR3nt: TGTGCCAGCAGTTTACACCGGGACAGGGCCTCACCCCTCCACTTT
abundance: many; d_gene: NA; j_gene: TRBJ2-7; v_gene: TRBV12-3/TRBV12-4; CDR3aa: CASSLTRLYEQYF; CDR3nt: TGTGCCAGCAGTTTAACTAGGCTCTACGAGCAGTACTTC
abundance: many; d_gene: NA; j_gene: TRBJ1-1; v_gene: TRBV20-1; CDR3aa: CSAGGQLNTEAFF; CDR3nt: TGCAGTGCTGGTGGACAGCTAAACACTGAAGCTTTCTTT
abundance: many; d_gene: NA; j_gene: TRBJ1-1; v_gene: TRBV12-3/TRBV12-4; CDR3aa: CASSRQVGGAFF; CDR3nt: TGTGCCAGCAGCCGGCAGGTGGGAGGGGCTTTCTTT
abundance: many; d_gene: NA; j_gene: TRBJ2-3; v_gene: TRBV7-3; CDR3aa: CASSSRLADTQYF; CDR3nt: TGTGCCAGCAGCTCCCGACTGGCAGATACGCAGTATTTT
abundance: many; d_gene: NA; j_gene: TRBJ2-7; v_gene: TRBV3-1; CDR3aa: CASSLALSHYEQYF; CDR3nt: TGTGCCAGCAGCTTGGCCCTTAGTCATTACGAGCAGTACTTC
abundance: many; d_gene: TRBD1; j_gene: TRBJ2-6; v_gene: TRBV29-1; CDR3aa: CSVGDRAGANVLTF; CDR3nt: TGCAGCGTTGGGGACAGGGCTGGGGCCAACGTCCTGACTTTC
abundance: many; d_gene: TRBD2; j_gene: TRBJ2-7; v_gene: TRBV11-3; CDR3aa: CASRTSGRLEQYF; CDR3nt: TGTGCCAGCAGGACTAGCGGGAGGCTCGAGCAGTACTTC
abundance: many; d_gene: TRBD2; j_gene: TRBJ2-7; v_gene: TRBV5-5; CDR3aa: CASSWTSGAYEQYF; CDR3nt: TGTGCCAGCAGCTGGACTAGCGGTGCCTACGAGCAGTACTTC
abundance: many; d_gene: TRBD2; j_gene: TRBJ2-4; v_gene: TRBV4-1; CDR3aa: CASSQVFPGGISKNIQYF; CDR3nt: TGCGCCAGCAGCCAAGTTTTTCCGGGAGGAATATCCAAAAACATTCAGTACTTC
abundance: many; d_gene: TRBD1; j_gene: TRBJ2-7; v_gene: TRBV3-1; CDR3aa: CASSQVGQEIYEQYF; CDR3nt: TGTGCCAGCAGCCAAGTCGGACAGGAGATCTACGAGCAGTACTTC
abundance: NA; d_gene: TRBD1; j_gene: TRBJ2-1; v_gene: TRBV6-2/TRBV6-3; CDR3aa: CASSYSNYRGGQGRYNEQFF; CDR3nt: TGTGCCAGCAGTTACTCGAATTACAGGGGGGGACAGGGCCGATACAATGAGCAGTTCTTC
abundance: many; d_gene: NA; j_gene: TRBJ2-2; v_gene: TRBV7-3; CDR3aa: CASSFWNTGELFF; CDR3nt: TGTGCCAGCAGCTTCTGGAACACCGGGGAGCTGTTTTTT
abundance: few; d_gene: NA; j_gene: TRBJ2-2; v_gene: TRBV24-1; CDR3aa: CATSDFSLGPWNTGELFF; CDR3nt: TGTGCCACAAGTGATTTCTCGCTGGGACCGTGGAACACCGGGGAGCTGTTTTTT
abundance: many; d_gene: NA; j_gene: TRBJ2-1; v_gene: TRBV2; CDR3aa: CASNRIGLDEQFF; CDR3nt: TGTGCCAGCAACAGGATAGGCCTCGATGAGCAGTTCTTC
abundance: many; d_gene: NA; j_gene: TRBJ2-1; v_gene: TRBV7-8; CDR3aa: CASSLELSSYNEQFF; CDR3nt: TGTGCCAGCAGCTTAGAACTTAGCTCCTACAATGAGCAGTTCTTC
abundance: many; d_gene: TRBD2; j_gene: TRBJ2-7; v_gene: TRBV18; CDR3aa: CASSPGGDEQYF; CDR3nt: TGTGCCAGCTCACCCGGGGGGGACGAGCAGTACTTC
abundance: many; d_gene: TRBD2; j_gene: TRBJ2-7; v_gene: TRBV12-3/TRBV12-4; CDR3aa: CASSFGLAVEQYF; CDR3nt: TGTGCCAGCAGTTTCGGACTAGCGGTCGAGCAGTACTTC
abundance: many; d_gene: NA; j_gene: TRBJ1-2; v_gene: TRBV3-1; CDR3aa: CASSQRREGSGYTF; CDR3nt: TGTGCCAGCAGCCAACGCAGGGAGGGGTCTGGCTACACCTTC
abundance: many; d_gene: NA; j_gene: TRBJ1-2; v_gene: TRBV4-2; CDR3aa: CASSQQVGSGNYGYTF; CDR3nt: TGTGCCAGCAGCCAACAAGTGGGGTCAGGGAACTATGGCTACACCTTC
abundance: many; d_gene: NA; j_gene: TRBJ2-6; v_gene: TRBV4-2; CDR3aa: CASSRTETSGANVLTF; CDR3nt: TGTGCCAGCAGCCGGACAGAAACCTCTGGGGCCAACGTCCTGACTTTC
abundance: NA; d_gene: TRBD1; j_gene: TRBJ1-1; v_gene: TRBV10-3; CDR3aa: CAISEPGQDEAFF; CDR3nt: TGTGCCATCAGTGAGCCCGGACAGGATGAAGCTTTCTTT
abundance: many; d_gene: NA; j_gene: TRBJ2-7; v_gene: TRBV4-3; CDR3aa: CASSQGVRGTISYEQYF; CDR3nt: TGCGCCAGCAGCCAAGGCGTCAGGGGGACTATTTCCTACGAGCAGTACTTC
abundance: NA; d_gene: TRBD1; j_gene: TRBJ1-1; v_gene: TRBV19; CDR3aa: CASSTDRAGTEAFF; CDR3nt: TGTGCCAGTAGTACAGACAGGGCGGGCACTGAAGCTTTCTTT
abundance: NA; d_gene: NA; j_gene: TRBJ2-1; v_gene: TRBV6-1; CDR3aa: CASSGGQGLVIGPDNEQFF; CDR3nt: TGTGCCAGCAGTGGGGGGCAGGGGCTAGTGATAGGTCCTGACAATGAGCAGTTCTTC
abundance: many; d_gene: TRBD2; j_gene: TRBJ2-7; v_gene: TRBV29-1; CDR3aa: CSAAGSGRWDEQYF; CDR3nt: TGCAGCGCCGCCGGGAGCGGGAGGTGGGACGAGCAGTACTTC
abundance: many; d_gene: NA; j_gene: TRBJ2-5; v_gene: TRBV18; CDR3aa: CASSPPGETQYF; CDR3nt: TGTGCCAGCTCACCACCCGGGGAGACCCAGTACTTC